These 12 T cell receptor beta chains were sequenced from one sample in a study of cytomegalovirus exposure and HLA in healthy donors. 13 Jbeta primers and 60 Vbeta primers were used for the PCR. This table comes from immunoSEQ multiplex PCR, and its TCRdb copy is limited to in-frame clones, with some not included. The repertoire has about 110,000 clones, roughly four fifths of them found once; the top ten carry around 2.8%. The source material was PBMCs. Source of these receptors: a male donor in good health and CMV-seropositive.

This chain links TRBV28 with TRBJ2-5; 7 nucleotides align to TRBD2. Germline lookup yields CDR1 MDHEN and CDR2 SYDVKM. CDR3 length: 12 residues. After removal of 4 bases from V and 7 bases from J, the junction contained 3 bases not matched to a gene. Written as DNA, the CDR3 is TGTGCCAGCAGTTCTAGCGGCGGGACCCAGTACTTC. Residues: CASSSSGGTQYF.

The V gene is TRBV28, the J gene TRBJ1-3; no definite D call. The CDR3 consists of 16 residues. Germline V gene data show CDR1 as MDHEN and CDR2 as SYDVKM. The V end was cut by 1 base, the J end by 0 bases, with 10 bases between. The CDR3 is CASSLFYSNSGNTIYF. CDR3 coding DNA: TGTGCCAGCAGTTTATTTTACAGCAACTCTGGAAACACCATATATTTT.

Points on this clone: One junction end disagrees with the germline gene, perhaps due to a read error. The chain uses TRBV7-9 and TRBJ2-7; 7 bases match TRBD1. CDR3 length: 14 amino acids. From germline, CDR1 is SEHNR and CDR2 FQNEAQ (reference sequence). The CDR3 reads CSSSSGQPPYEQYF. As DNA, the CDR3 is TGTTCCAGCAGCTCGGGACAGCCGCCCTACGAGCAGTACTTC.

The chain carries TRBV10-3 and TRBJ1-1; 8 positions match TRBD1. With 9 bases clipped from V and 4 bases from J, the junction kept 7 bases outside the gene matches. This CDR3 spans 13 amino acids. Germline CDR1 and CDR2: ENHRY and SYGVKD. The CDR3 DNA sequence: TGTGCCATTGCAGACAGGGGCGGCACTGAAGCTTTCTTT. Protein: CAIADRGGTEAFF.

The genes are TRBV5-6 and TRBJ2-5; 8 bases map to TRBD2. J was trimmed by 4 bases and V by 4 bases; bases with no gene match: 15. Germline V CDR1 and CDR2: SGHDT, YYEEEE. The CDR3 is made up of 17 amino acids. The CDR3 loop reads CASSLAALSSGRETQYF. CDR3 bases: TGTGCCAGCAGCCTGGCTGCTTTGTCCAGCGGGAGAGAGACCCAGTACTTC.

The V and J genes are TRBV10-2 and TRBJ2-2; a weak D match, TRBD1 (6 bases). CDR3 length: 15 residues. Germline V gives CDR1 WSHSY, CDR2 SAAADI. V shed 6 bases and J shed 6 bases, with 17 bases lying between them. The DNA of the CDR3 is TGCGCCAGCAGAGACACAGGGAAACGGTCCGGGGAGCTGTTTTTT. It specifies CASRDTGKRSGELFF.

The genes are TRBV27 and TRBJ2-6, with a weak D call TRBD2 (6 bases). Trimming removed 6 bases at V and 1 base at J, with 16 bases between. The germline V gene has CDR1 MNHEY and CDR2 SMNVEV (reference sequence). The CDR3 is made up of 17 amino acids. The CDR3, as DNA: TGTGCCAGCAGAAATCCGGGGGACGAATCTGGGGCCAACGTCCTGACTTTC. It yields the protein CASRNPGDESGANVLTF.

The chain employs TRBV29-1 and TRBJ2-3; TRBD2 aligns across 7 bases. Germline V CDR1 and CDR2: SQVTM, ANQGSEA. The CDR3 totals 13 residues. V was clipped by 6 bases and J by 2 bases; unmatched bases: 5. Here the CDR3 reads CSVKRGNTDTQYF. In nucleotides, the CDR3 is TGCAGCGTCAAGCGGGGAAACACAGATACGCAGTATTTT.

J is TRBJ1-1 and V is TRBV9; 9 bases match TRBD1. Germline CDR1 reads SGDLS; CDR2 reads YYNGEE. V lost 0 bases, J lost 5 bases, and 5 bases stayed unmatched. This CDR3 region has 15 residues. Here the CDR3 reads CASSVETGGRTEAFF. In nucleotides, the CDR3 is TGTGCCAGCAGCGTAGAAACAGGGGGCAGGACTGAAGCTTTCTTT.

This clone was seen only a few times. The chain carries TRBV4-1 and TRBJ2-7; 7 nucleotides line up with TRBD1. V trimming: 0 bases; J trimming: 0 bases; junction bases outside the gene matches: 2. The CDR3 is made up of 15 amino acids. Germline values: CDR1 MGHRA, CDR2 YSYEKL. The CDR3 protein is CASSQETGDSYEQYF. The CDR3 coding sequence is TGCGCCAGCAGCCAAGAAACAGGGGACTCCTACGAGCAGTACTTC.

The rearrangement joins TRBV6-5 to TRBJ2-7; tentative D call: TRBD2 (5 bases). The CDR3 covers 14 residues. Germline CDR1 is MNHEY and CDR2 is SVGAGI. With 0 bases removed from V and 5 bases from J, the gap between germline ends came to 11 bases. CDR3 protein: CASSYSSFSDEQYF. The CDR3 DNA sequence: TGTGCCAGCAGTTACTCGTCTTTTAGCGACGAGCAGTACTTC.

V is TRBV7-3 and J is TRBJ2-2; D remains unclear. There are 14 residues in the CDR3. Germline lookup yields CDR1 SGHTA and CDR2 FQGTGA. The V end was cut by 2 bases, the J end by 1 base, with 5 bases between. DNA of the CDR3: TGTGCCAGCAGCTTACTAGGGAACACCGGGGAGCTGTTTTTT. As protein: CASSLLGNTGELFF.